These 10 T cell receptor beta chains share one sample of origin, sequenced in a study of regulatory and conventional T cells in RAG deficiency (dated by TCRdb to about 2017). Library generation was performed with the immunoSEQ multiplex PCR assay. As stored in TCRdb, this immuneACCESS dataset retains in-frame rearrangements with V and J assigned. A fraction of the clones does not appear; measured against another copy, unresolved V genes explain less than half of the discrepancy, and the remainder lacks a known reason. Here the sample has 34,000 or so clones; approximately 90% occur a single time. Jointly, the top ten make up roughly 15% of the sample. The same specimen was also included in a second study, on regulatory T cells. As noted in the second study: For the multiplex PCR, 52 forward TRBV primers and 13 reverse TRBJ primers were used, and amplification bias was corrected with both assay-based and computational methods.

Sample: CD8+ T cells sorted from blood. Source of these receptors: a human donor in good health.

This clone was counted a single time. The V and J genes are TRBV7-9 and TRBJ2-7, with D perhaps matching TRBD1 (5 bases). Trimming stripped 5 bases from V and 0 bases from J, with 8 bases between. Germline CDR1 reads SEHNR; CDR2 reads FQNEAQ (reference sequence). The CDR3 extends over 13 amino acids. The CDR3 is CASSPRVSYEQYF. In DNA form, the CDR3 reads TGTGCCAGCAGCCCCAGGGTCTCCTACGAGCAGTACTTC.

CDR3 protein: CASSPAGQVYNEQFF. For the CDR3, the DNA is TGCGCCAGCAGCCCGGCGGGACAGGTCTACAATGAGCAGTTCTTC. The chain employs TRBV5-1 and TRBJ2-1; 8 bases match TRBD1. Trimming took 4 bases from V and 3 from J; bases not matched to a gene: 6. Germline V gene sequence: CDR1 SGHRS, CDR2 YFSETQ. This CDR3 region has 15 residues. Drawing the rest from reference TRBV5-1 and TRBJ2-1, the complete variable domain is KAGVTQTPRYLIKTRGQQVTLSCSPISGHRSVSWYQQTPGQGLQFLFEYFSETQRNKGNFPGRFSGRQFSNSRSEMNVSTLELGDSALYLCASSPAGQVYNEQFFGPGTRLTVL.

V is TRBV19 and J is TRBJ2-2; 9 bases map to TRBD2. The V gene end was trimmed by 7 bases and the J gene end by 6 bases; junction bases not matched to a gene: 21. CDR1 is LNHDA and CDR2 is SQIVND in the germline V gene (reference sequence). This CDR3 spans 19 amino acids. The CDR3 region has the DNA TGTGCCAGTAACCAGCTAGCGGGAACCCCGAGAAGTCGGCCCGGGGAGCTGTTTTTT. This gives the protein CASNQLAGTPRSRPGELFF. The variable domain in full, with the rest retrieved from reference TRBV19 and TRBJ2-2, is DGGITQSPKYLFRKEGQNVTLSCEQNLNHDAMYWYRQDPGQGLRLIYYSQIVNDFQKGDIAEGYSVSREKKESFPLTVTSAQKNPTAFYLCASNQLAGTPRSRPGELFFGEGSRLTVL.

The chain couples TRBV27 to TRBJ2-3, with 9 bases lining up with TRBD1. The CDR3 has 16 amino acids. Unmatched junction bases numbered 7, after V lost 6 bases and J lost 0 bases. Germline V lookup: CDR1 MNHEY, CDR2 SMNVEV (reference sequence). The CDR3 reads CASSSSTGGSTDTQYF. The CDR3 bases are TGTGCCAGCAGCTCATCGACAGGGGGAAGCACAGATACGCAGTATTTT.

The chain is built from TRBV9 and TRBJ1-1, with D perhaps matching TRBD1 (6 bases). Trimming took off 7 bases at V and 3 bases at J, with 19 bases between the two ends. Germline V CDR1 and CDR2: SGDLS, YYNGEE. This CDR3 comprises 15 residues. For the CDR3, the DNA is TGTGCCAGCTACCGTCTCAGTGGACAGTACACTGAAGCTTTCTTT. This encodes CASYRLSGQYTEAFF.

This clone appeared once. CDR3 in DNA: TGTGCCAGCAACCCGGGACAGGGGACACATGGCTACACCTTC. Translating it yields CASNPGQGTHGYTF. The chain carries TRBV13 and TRBJ1-2; TRBD1 aligns across 10 bases. Per the germline V gene, CDR1 is PRHDT and CDR2 is FYEKMQ (reference sequence). The CDR3 covers 14 residues. Trimming removed 7 bases from V and 6 bases from J; junction bases left unmatched: 8. Looking up the rest from reference TRBV13 and TRBJ1-2 gives the full variable domain: AAGVIQSPRHLIKEKRETATLKCYPIPRHDTVYWYQQGPGQDPQFLISFYEKMQSDKGSIPDRFSAQQFSDYHSELNMSSLELGDSALYFCASNPGQGTHGYTFGSGTRLTVV.

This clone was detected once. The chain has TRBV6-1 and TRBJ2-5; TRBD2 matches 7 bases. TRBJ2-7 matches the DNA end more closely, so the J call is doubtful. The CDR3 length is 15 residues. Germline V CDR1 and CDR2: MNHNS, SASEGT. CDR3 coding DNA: TGTGCCAGCCCTACGGGGGGTTCAGATTACTACGAGCAGTACTTC. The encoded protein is CASPTGGSDYYEQYF.

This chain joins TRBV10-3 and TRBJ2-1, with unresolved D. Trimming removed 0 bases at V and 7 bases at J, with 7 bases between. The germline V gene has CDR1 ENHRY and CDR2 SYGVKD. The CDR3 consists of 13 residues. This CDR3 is CAISESNYNEQFF. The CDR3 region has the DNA TGTGCCATCAGTGAGTCGAATTATAATGAGCAGTTCTTC.

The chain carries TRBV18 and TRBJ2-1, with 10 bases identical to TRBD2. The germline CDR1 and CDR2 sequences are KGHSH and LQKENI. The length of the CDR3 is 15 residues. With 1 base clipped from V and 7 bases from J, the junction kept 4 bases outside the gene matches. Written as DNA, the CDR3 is TGTGCCAGCTCACCACAGGGGACTAGCGTTAATGAGCAGTTCTTC. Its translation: CASSPQGTSVNEQFF.

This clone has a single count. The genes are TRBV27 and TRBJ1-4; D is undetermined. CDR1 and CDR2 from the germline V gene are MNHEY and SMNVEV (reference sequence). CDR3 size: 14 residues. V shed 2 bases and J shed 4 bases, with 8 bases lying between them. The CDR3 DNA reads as TGTGCCAGCAGTTTAACGGGGTATAATGAAAAACTGTTTTTT. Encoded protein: CASSLTGYNEKLFF.